The rows below give T cell receptor beta chains drawn from one sample of a study of blood T cell repertoires in COVID-19. Clones were sequenced by immunoSEQ multiplex PCR, and TCRdb holds only the in-frame ones, with some missing. Among over 110,000 clones listed, more than 60% were seen once. The sample was peripheral blood. The receptor source for this set is an elderly man with acute or convalescent COVID-19. Each CDR3 is given with its conserved first and last residue. A D gene is named only where the DNA matches it firmly. The listing skips clone size in some rows; elsewhere it reads once, few, many or a size class.

len,d_gene,abundance,v_gene,j_gene,CDR3nt,CDR3aa
13,TRBD1,NA,TRBV18,TRBJ2-7,TGTGCCAGCTCCCCCGGGACAGGGGGCGAGCAGTACTTC,CASSPGTGGEQYF
14,NA,NA,TRBV19,TRBJ2-4,TGTGCCAGTAGTATCACCGGGGTCCCAAACATTCAGTACTTC,CASSITGVPNIQYF
17,TRBD1,NA,TRBV15,TRBJ1-1,TGTGCCACCAGCAGAGTTGGTTTGGGACAGGGCGGAACTGAAGCTTTCTTT,CATSRVGLGQGGTEAFF
14,TRBD1,NA,TRBV28,TRBJ1-2,TGTGCCAGCAGTTCAACAGGGGGCGCCGGCGGCTACACCTTC,CASSSTGGAGGYTF
16,TRBD1,NA,TRBV19,TRBJ1-6,TGTGCCAGTAGTATACGACAGGGAATAGGTAATTCACCCCTCCACTTT,CASSIRQGIGNSPLHF
13,TRBD1,NA,TRBV6-2/TRBV6-3,TRBJ2-5,TGTGCCAGCAGTGGACAGGGGGCAGAGACCCAGTACTTC,CASSGQGAETQYF
11,NA,NA,TRBV6-6,TRBJ1-2,TGTGCCAGCAGTTCCGGGGGTGGCTACACCTTC,CASSSGGGYTF
12,NA,NA,TRBV5-6,TRBJ2-3,TGTGCCAGCGAATACCAGACAGGCAAACAGAATTTT,CASEYQTGKQNF
19,TRBD2,NA,TRBV5-4,TRBJ2-2,TGTGCCAGCAGCCCTGGGGGGACTAGCGGGGGAAGGAAGAGCGGGGAGCTGTTTTTT,CASSPGGTSGGRKSGELFF
17,TRBD1,NA,TRBV5-8,TRBJ1-1,TGTGCCAGCAGCACAGGACAGGGGTTCCTCTTGAACACTGAAGCTTTCTTT,CASSTGQGFLLNTEAFF
15,NA,NA,TRBV19,TRBJ1-1,TGTGCCAGTATCGGCCAGTATGCCGGGACACCAGAGGCTTTCTTT,CASIGQYAGTPEAFF
13,TRBD2,few,TRBV5-5,TRBJ2-4,TGTGCCAGCAGCCTACCCGGGAGGGACATTCAGTACTTC,CASSLPGRDIQYF
13,NA,NA,TRBV11-3,TRBJ1-1,TGTGCCAGCAGCTCACCGGGACTGGGTGCGGCTTTCTTT,CASSSPGLGAAFF
16,TRBD1,NA,TRBV5-4,TRBJ2-2,TGTGCCAGCAGCTTGAACAGGGGAGCGAACACCGGGGAGCTGTTTTTT,CASSLNRGANTGELFF
16,TRBD1,NA,TRBV5-1,TRBJ1-4,TGCGCCAGCAGCCCTTCAGCCGGGACAGGGCAAGAAAAACTGTTTTTT,CASSPSAGTGQEKLFF
14,TRBD1,NA,TRBV7-2,TRBJ2-1,TGTGCCAGCAGCTTAGGACAGGGTACTACTGAGCAGTTCTTC,CASSLGQGTTEQFF
13,NA,few,TRBV3-1/TRBV3-2,TRBJ1-2,TGTGCCAGCAGCCAATCCGGGAACTATGGCTACACCTTC,CASSQSGNYGYTF
14,TRBD1,NA,TRBV6-5,TRBJ1-4,TGTGCCAGCGCGAGGGGGCGCGAAGGTGAAAAACTGTTTTTT,CASARGREGEKLFF
14,NA,NA,TRBV28,TRBJ1-4,TGTGCCAGCAGTATAGGACAGAGGTATGAAAAACTGTTTTTT,CASSIGQRYEKLFF
14,TRBD1,NA,TRBV19,TRBJ2-3,TGTGCCAGTAGTATTGACAGGGGAGGAGATACGCAGTATTTT,CASSIDRGGDTQYF
16,NA,NA,TRBV18,TRBJ1-1,TGTGCCAGCTCCCGGGATCAATCTAGTATGAACACTGAAGCTTTCTTT,CASSRDQSSMNTEAFF
16,TRBD2,NA,TRBV11-3,TRBJ2-1,TGTGCCAGCGCTCCCGGGAGGGGGAATCGACTCGGGGGCGTGATCTTC,CASAPGRGNRLGGVIF
15,TRBD2,NA,TRBV10-3,TRBJ2-2,TGTGCCATCAGTGCCAGCGGGATAAACACCGGGGAGCTGTTTTTT,CAISASGINTGELFF
16,NA,NA,TRBV6-1,TRBJ1-4,TGTGCCAGCAGTGTTTTCGAGGGCGGAGGGAATGAAAAACTGTTTTTT,CASSVFEGGGNEKLFF
16,NA,NA,TRBV11-2,TRBJ1-2,TGTGCCAGCAGCGGGTCGGGGGGCCCCGCTAACTATGGCTACACCTTC,CASSGSGGPANYGYTF
14,NA,NA,TRBV9,TRBJ1-1,TGTGCCAGCAGCCCCCGACAGAGTGTAACTGAAGCTTTCTTT,CASSPRQSVTEAFF
14,NA,NA,TRBV6-2/TRBV6-3,TRBJ1-5,TGTGCCAGCAGTTACTACAGATCCAATCAGCCCCAGCATTTT,CASSYYRSNQPQHF
15,TRBD1,NA,TRBV7-6,TRBJ2-3,TGTGCCAGCAGCAAAGGGGACAGACTCACAGATACGCAGTATTTT,CASSKGDRLTDTQYF
14,NA,NA,TRBV5-1,TRBJ2-7,TGCGCCAGCAGCTTGGGTGGGAGCGGCTACGAGCAGTACTTC,CASSLGGSGYEQYF
15,NA,NA,TRBV19,TRBJ2-5,TGTGCCAGTAGTATAGTCAGGGGGGCCCAAGAGACCCAGTACTTC,CASSIVRGAQETQYF
15,TRBD1,NA,TRBV7-2,TRBJ1-2,TGTGCCAGCAGCAGAGACAGGGGCGTTGACTATGGCTACACCTTC,CASSRDRGVDYGYTF
14,NA,NA,TRBV4-2,TRBJ1-1,TGTGCCAGCAGCCAAGAAGGTGGGGGGACTGAAGCTTTCTTT,CASSQEGGGTEAFF
15,NA,NA,TRBV18,TRBJ2-2,TGTGCCAGCTCACCTTCAGGGGTCAACACCGGGGAGCTGTTTTTT,CASSPSGVNTGELFF
16,TRBD2,NA,TRBV24-1,TRBJ2-1,TGTGCCACCAGTGGTCACACTAGCGGGGGTTACAATGAGCAGTTCTTC,CATSGHTSGGYNEQFF
14,NA,NA,TRBV19,TRBJ1-1,TGTGCCAGTAGTATGCCCGGGAAGAACACTGAAGCTTTCTTT,CASSMPGKNTEAFF
16,NA,NA,TRBV21-1,TRBJ1-6,TGTGCCAGCAGCAAGTGGACAGGGGACGGGAATTCACCCCTCCACTTT,CASSKWTGDGNSPLHF
15,NA,NA,TRBV6-5,TRBJ2-3,TGTGCCAGCAGTACCGGGGGTTCTGGGTCAGATACGCAGTATTTT,CASSTGGSGSDTQYF
13,NA,NA,TRBV5-1,TRBJ1-2,TGCGCCAGCAGCTTGGGACAGAACTATGGCTACACCTTC,CASSLGQNYGYTF
16,TRBD1,many,TRBV7-2,TRBJ1-5,TGTGCCAGCAGCTTAGTGGGGACAGGGACCAATCAGCCCCAGCATTTT,CASSLVGTGTNQPQHF
17,NA,NA,TRBV7-9,TRBJ2-3,TGTGCCAGCAGCCCGGGGAGGCTATCTGTAAGCACAGATACGCAGTATTTT,CASSPGRLSVSTDTQYF
16,TRBD1,NA,TRBV5-4,TRBJ2-3,TGTGCCAGCAGCCCGCATCCGGGACAGGTTACAGATACGCAGTATTTT,CASSPHPGQVTDTQYF